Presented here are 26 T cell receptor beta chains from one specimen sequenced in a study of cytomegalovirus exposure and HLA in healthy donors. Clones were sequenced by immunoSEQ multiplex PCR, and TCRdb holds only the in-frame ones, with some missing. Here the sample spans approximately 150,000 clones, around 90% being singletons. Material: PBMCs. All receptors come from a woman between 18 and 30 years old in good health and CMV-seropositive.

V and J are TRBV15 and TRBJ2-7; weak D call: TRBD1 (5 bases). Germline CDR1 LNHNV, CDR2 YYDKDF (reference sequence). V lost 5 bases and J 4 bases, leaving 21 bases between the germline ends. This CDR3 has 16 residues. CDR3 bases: TGTGCCACCAGCGCTGCTGTAGGGGCCCCCCTTTACGAGCAGTACTTC. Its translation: CATSAAVGAPLYEQYF.

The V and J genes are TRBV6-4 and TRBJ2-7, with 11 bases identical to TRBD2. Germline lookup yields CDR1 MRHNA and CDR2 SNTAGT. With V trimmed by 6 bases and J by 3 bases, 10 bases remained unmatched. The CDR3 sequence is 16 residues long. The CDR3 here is CASRKASGGINYEQYF. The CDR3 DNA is TGTGCCAGCAGGAAAGCTAGCGGGGGGATAAACTACGAGCAGTACTTC.

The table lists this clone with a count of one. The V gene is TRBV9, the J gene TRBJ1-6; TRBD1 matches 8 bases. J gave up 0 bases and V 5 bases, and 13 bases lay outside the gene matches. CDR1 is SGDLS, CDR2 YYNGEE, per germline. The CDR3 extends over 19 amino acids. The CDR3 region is CASSAGQGPSSSYNSPLHF. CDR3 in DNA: TGTGCCAGCAGTGCAGGACAGGGCCCCTCGAGCTCCTATAATTCACCCCTCCACTTT.

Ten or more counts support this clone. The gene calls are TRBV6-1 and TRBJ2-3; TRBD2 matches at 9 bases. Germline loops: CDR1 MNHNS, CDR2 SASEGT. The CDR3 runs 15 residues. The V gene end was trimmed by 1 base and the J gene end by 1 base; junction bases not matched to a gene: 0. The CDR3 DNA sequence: TGTGCCAGCAGTGAAGAGCGGGGGGGCACAGATACGCAGTATTTT. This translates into CASSEERGGTDTQYF.

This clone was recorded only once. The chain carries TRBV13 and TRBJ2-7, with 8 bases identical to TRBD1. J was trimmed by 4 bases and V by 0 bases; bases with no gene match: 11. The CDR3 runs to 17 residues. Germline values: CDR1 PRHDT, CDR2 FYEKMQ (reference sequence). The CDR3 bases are TGTGCCAGCAGCTTAGGGGGGAACTCGGGACAGGCTTACGAGCAGTACTTC. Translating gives CASSLGGNSGQAYEQYF.

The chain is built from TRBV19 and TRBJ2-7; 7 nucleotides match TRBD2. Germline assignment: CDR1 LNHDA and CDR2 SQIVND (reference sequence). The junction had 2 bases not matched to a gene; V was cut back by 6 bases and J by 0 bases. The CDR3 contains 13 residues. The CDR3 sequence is CASSLAASYEQYF. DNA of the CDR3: TGTGCCAGTAGCCTAGCGGCCTCCTACGAGCAGTACTTC.

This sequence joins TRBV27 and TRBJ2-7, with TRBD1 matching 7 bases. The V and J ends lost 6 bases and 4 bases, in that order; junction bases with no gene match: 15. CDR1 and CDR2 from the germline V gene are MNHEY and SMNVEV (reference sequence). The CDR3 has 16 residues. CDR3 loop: CASSPQPGQRNYEQYF. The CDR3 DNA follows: TGTGCCAGCAGCCCTCAACCGGGACAGAGAAATTACGAGCAGTACTTC.

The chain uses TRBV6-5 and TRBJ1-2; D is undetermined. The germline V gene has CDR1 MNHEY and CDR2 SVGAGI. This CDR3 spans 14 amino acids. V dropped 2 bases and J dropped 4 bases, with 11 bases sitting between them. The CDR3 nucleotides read TGTGCCAGCAGTTACGCGGGCACCGGCTATGGCTACACCTTC. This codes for CASSYAGTGYGYTF.

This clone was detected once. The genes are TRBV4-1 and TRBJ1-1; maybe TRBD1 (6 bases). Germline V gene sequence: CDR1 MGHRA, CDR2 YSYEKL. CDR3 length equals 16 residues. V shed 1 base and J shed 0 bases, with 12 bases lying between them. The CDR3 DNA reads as TGCGCCAGCAGCCAAGGGACACAGGGTTTGAACACTGAAGCTTTCTTT. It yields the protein CASSQGTQGLNTEAFF.

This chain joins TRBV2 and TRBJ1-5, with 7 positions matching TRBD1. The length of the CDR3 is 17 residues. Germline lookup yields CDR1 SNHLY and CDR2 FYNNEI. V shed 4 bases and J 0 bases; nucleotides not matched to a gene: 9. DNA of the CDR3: TGTGCCAGCAGTGTTAGTACGACAGGGAATAGCAATCAGCCCCAGCATTTT. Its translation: CASSVSTTGNSNQPQHF.

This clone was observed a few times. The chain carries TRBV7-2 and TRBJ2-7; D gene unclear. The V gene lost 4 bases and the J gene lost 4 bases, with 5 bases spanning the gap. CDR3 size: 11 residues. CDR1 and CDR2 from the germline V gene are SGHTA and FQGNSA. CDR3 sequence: CASSWRYEQYF. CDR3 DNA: TGTGCCAGCAGCTGGAGATACGAGCAGTACTTC.

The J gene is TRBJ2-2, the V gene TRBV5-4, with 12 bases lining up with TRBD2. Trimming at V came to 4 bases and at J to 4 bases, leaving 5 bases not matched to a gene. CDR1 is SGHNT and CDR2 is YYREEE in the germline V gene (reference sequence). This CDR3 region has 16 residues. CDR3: CASSLGLAGPTGELFF. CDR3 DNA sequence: TGTGCCAGCAGCCTCGGACTAGCGGGACCCACCGGGGAGCTGTTTTTT.

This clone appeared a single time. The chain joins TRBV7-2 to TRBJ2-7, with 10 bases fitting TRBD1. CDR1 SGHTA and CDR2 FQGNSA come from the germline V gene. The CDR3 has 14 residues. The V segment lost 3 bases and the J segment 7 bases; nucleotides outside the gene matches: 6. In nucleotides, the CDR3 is TGTGCCAGCAGCTTGGGACAGGGGATCCTAGAGCAGTACTTC. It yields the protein CASSLGQGILEQYF. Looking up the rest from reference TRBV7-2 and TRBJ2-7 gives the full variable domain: GAGVSQSPSNKVTEKGKDVELRCDPISGHTALYWYRQSLGQGLEFLIYFQGNSAPDKSGLPSDRFSAERTGGSVSTLTIQRTQQEDSAVYLCASSLGQGILEQYFGPGTRLTVT.

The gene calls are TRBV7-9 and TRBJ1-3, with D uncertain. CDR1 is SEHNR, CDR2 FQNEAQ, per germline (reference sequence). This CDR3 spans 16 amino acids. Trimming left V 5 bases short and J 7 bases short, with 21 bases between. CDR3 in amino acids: CASSPPGGSTWNTIYF. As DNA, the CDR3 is TGTGCCAGCAGCCCTCCCGGAGGGAGTACTTGGAACACCATATATTTT. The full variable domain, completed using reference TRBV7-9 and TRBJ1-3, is DTGVSQNPRHKITKRGQNVTFRCDPISEHNRLYWYRQTLGQGPEFLTYFQNEAQLEKSRLLSDRFSAERPKGSFSTLEIQRTEQGDSAMYLCASSPPGGSTWNTIYFGEGSWLTVV.

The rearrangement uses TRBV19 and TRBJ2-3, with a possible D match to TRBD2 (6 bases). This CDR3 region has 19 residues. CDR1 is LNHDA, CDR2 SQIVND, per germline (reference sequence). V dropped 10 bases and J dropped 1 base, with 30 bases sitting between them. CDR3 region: CATPHPPVPPPSGTDTQYF. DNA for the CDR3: TGTGCCACTCCCCACCCACCCGTACCCCCTCCTAGCGGCACAGATACGCAGTATTTT.

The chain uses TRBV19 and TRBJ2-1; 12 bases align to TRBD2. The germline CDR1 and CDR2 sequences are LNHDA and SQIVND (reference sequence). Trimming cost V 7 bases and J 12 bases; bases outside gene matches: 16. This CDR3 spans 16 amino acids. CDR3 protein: CASTLDGASGRGGQFF. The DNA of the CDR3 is TGTGCCAGTACTCTCGATGGGGCTAGCGGGAGGGGAGGGCAGTTCTTC.

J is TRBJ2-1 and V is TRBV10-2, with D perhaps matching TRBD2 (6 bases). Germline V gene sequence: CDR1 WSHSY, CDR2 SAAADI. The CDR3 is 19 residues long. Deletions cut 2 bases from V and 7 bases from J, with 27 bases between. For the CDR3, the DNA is TGCGCCAGCAGTGAGAGGGGCCCCCTCACGCGGGATAGTCGAAATGAGCAGTTCTTC. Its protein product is CASSERGPLTRDSRNEQFF.

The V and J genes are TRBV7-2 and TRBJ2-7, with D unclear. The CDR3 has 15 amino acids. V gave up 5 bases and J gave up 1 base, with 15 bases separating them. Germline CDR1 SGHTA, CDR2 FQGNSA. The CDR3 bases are TGTGCCAGCAGCCCCCACGGTGCGGTGTCCTACGAGCAGTACTTC. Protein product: CASSPHGAVSYEQYF.

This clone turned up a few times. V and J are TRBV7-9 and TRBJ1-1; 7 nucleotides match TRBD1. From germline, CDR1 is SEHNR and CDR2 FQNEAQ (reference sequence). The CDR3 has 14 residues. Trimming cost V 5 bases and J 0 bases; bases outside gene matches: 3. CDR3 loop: CASSRTGVNTEAFF. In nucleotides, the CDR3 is TGTGCCAGCAGCCGGACAGGAGTGAACACTGAAGCTTTCTTT.

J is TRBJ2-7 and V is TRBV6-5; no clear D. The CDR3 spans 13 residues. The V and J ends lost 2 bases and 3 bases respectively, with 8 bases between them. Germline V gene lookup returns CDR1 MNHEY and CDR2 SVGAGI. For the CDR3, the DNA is TGTGCCAGCAGTTACGACTCAGACTACGAGCAGTACTTC. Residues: CASSYDSDYEQYF.

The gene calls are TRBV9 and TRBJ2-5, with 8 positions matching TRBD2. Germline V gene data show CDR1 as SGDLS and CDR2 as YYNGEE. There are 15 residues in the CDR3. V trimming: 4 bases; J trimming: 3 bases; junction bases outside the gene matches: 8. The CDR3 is CASSLSGLAKETQYF. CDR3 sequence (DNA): TGTGCCAGCAGCCTTAGTGGACTAGCTAAAGAGACCCAGTACTTC.

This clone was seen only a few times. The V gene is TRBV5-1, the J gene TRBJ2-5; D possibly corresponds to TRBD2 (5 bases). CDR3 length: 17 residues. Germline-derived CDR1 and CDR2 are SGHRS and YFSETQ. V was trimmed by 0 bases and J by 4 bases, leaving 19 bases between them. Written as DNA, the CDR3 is TGCGCCAGCAGCTTGGCCGACTCCACTAGTAGCAGAGAGACCCAGTACTTC. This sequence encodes CASSLADSTSSRETQYF. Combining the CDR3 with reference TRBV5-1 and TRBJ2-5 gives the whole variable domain KAGVTQTPRYLIKTRGQQVTLSCSPISGHRSVSWYQQTPGQGLQFLFEYFSETQRNKGNFPGRFSGRQFSNSRSEMNVSTLELGDSALYLCASSLADSTSSRETQYFGPGTRLLVL.

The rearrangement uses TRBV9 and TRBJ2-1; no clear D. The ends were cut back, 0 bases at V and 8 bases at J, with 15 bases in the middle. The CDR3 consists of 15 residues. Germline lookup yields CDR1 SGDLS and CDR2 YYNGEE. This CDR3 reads CASSVAEVETHEQFF. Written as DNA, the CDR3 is TGTGCCAGCAGCGTAGCCGAGGTCGAAACCCATGAGCAGTTCTTC.

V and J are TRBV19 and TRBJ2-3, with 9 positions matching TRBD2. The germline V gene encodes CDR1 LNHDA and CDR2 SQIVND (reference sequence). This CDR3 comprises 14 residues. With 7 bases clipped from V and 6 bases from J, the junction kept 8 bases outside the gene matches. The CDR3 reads CASTPSGILDTQYF. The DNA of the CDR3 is TGTGCCAGTACCCCTAGCGGGATCCTCGATACGCAGTATTTT.

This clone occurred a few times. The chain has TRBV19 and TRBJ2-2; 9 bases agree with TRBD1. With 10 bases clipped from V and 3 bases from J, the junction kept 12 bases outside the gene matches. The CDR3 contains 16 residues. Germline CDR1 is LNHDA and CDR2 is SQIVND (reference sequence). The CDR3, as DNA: TGTGCCACTCCGTCATCACAGGGGGCCTACACCGGGGAGCTGTTTTTT. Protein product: CATPSSQGAYTGELFF.

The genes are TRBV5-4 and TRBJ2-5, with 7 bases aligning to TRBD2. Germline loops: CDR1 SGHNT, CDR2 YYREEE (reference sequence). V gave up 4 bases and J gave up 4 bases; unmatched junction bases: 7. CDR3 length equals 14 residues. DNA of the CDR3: TGTGCCAGCAGCACTAGCGTGAGGGGAGAGACCCAGTACTTC. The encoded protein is CASSTSVRGETQYF. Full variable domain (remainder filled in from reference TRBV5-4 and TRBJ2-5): ETGVTQSPTHLIKTRGQQVTLRCSSQSGHNTVSWYQQALGQGPQFIFQYYREEENGRGNFPPRFSGLQFPNYSSELNVNALELDDSALYLCASSTSVRGETQYFGPGTRLLVL.